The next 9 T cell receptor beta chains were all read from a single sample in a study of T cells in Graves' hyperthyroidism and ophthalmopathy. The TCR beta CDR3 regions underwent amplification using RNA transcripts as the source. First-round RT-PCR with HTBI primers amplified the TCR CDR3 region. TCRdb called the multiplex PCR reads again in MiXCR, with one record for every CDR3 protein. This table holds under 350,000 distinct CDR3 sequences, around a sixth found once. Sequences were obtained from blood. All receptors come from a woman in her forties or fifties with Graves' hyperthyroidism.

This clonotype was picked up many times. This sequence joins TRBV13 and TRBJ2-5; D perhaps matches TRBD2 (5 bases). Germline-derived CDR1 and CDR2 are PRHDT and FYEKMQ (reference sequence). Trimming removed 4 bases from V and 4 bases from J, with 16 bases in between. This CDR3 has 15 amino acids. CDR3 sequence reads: CASSWGVSGSETQYF. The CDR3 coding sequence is TGTGCCAGCAGCTGGGGAGTTTCGGGTTCAGAGACCCAGTACTTC.

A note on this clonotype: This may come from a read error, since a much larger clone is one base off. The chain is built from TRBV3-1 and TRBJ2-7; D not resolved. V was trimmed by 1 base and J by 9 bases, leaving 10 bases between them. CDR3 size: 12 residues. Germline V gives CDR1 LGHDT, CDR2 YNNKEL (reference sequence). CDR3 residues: CASSQGEGAQYF. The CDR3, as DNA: TGTGCCAGCAGCCAAGGTGAAGGTGCGCAGTACTTC.

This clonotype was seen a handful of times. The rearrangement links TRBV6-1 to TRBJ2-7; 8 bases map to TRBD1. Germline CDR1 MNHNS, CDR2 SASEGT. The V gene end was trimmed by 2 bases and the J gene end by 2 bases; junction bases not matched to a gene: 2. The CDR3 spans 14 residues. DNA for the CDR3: TGTGCCAGCAGTGAACAGGGGGCCCCCTACGAGCAGTACGTC. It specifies CASSEQGAPYEQYV.

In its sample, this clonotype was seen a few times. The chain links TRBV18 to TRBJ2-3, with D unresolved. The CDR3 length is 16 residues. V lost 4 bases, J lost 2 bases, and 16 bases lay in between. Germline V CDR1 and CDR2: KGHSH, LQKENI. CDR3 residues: CASSLTSHSSTDTQYF. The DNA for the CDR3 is TGTGCCAGCTCACTCACGTCCCACTCTTCCACAGATACGCAGTATTTT.

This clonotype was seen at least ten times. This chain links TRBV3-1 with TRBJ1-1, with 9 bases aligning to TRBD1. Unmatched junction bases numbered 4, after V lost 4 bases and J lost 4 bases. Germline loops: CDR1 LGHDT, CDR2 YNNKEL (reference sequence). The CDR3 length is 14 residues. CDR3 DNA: TGTGCCAGCAGCCCGCAGACAGGGGGCACTGAAGCTTTCTTT. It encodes CASSPQTGGTEAFF.

CDR3 residues: CASSLGGGGTGAYEQYF. In DNA, the CDR3 is TGTGCCAGCAGCTTAGGAGGGGGGGGGACAGGGGCCTACGAGCAGTACTTC. J is TRBJ2-7 and V is TRBV7-8, with 10 bases that match TRBD1. Germline V gives CDR1 SGHVS, CDR2 FQNEAQ. CDR3 length: 17 amino acids. V lost 1 base to trimming and J lost 2 bases; unmatched junction nucleotides: 8.

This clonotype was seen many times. CDR3 in amino acids: CASSPQTGGRSERYEAFF. The DNA of the CDR3 is TGTGCCAGCAGCCCTCAGACAGGGGGTCGCAGCGAGCGGTACGAAGCTTTCTTT. The chain is built from TRBV3-1 and TRBJ1-1; 9 nucleotides line up with TRBD1. Trimming cost V 4 bases and J 8 bases; bases outside gene matches: 20. CDR1 is LGHDT, CDR2 YNNKEL, per germline (reference sequence). The CDR3 contains 18 residues.

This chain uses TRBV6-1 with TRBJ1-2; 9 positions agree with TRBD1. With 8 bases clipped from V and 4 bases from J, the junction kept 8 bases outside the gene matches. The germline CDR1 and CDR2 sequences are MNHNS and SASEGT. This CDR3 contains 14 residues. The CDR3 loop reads CASSRDRVIYGYTF. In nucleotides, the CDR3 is TGTGCCAGCTCTAGGGACAGGGTGATCTATGGCTACACCTTC.

CDR3 sequence reads: CASSPRGGTGGHEQFF. The CDR3 DNA sequence: TGTGCCAGCAGTCCCCGAGGCGGGACAGGGGGCCATGAGCAGTTCTTC. The chain joins TRBV6-1 to TRBJ2-1, with 12 bases fitting TRBD1. The CDR3 spans 16 residues. Germline V CDR1 and CDR2: MNHNS, SASEGT. V dropped 5 bases and J dropped 8; count of bases not matched to a gene: 10.